This TCR beta chain was obtained from a study of T cell responses to AZD1222 COVID-19 vaccine. Germline V gives CDR1 SNHLY, CDR2 FYNNEI. The V gene lost 6 bases and the J gene lost 4 bases, with 16 bases spanning the gap. The CDR3 has 15 amino acids. On this clone itself: Its target is unknown.

Data came from immunoSEQ multiplex PCR; TCRdb stores just in-frame clones and leaves some out. Of 140,000 or so clones listed, around 94% are singletons. Whole-study results and caveats: Mostly white British, mostly female donors; authors suggested clonal diversity may be underestimated. Recipients of two AZD1222 doses showed rising Spike-specific TCR breadth and depth.

The specimen was peripheral blood, collected after recovery from COVID-19. This sequence joins TRBV2 and TRBJ1-3; tentative D call: TRBD1 (5 bases). The origin of this receptor is an adult who had recovered from COVID-19. CDR3: CASSREGLQGNTIYF. CDR3 nucleotide sequence: TGTGCCAGCAGCAGAGAGGGGTTGCAGGGAAACACCATATATTTT.